This T cell receptor beta chain was documented in a study of T-cell memory formation after mild COVID-19. Study background: Largely donor-specific sequence clusters came from a couple of donors. Study-wide results and caveats: Clones contracting across day 15 to 85 had a balanced CD4/CD8 profile; later expanding clones leaned CD4+.

This clonotype was recorded a few times. The target antigen is unknown. Germline loops: CDR1 SGHTA, CDR2 FQGTGA. This CDR3 comprises 15 residues. The V end lost 5 bases, the J end lost 4 bases, and 17 bases lay between the germline ends. Libraries for TCRalpha and TCRbeta carried sample barcodes and unique molecular identifiers via 5'RACE. TCRdb passed the 5' RACE reads through MiXCR, listing each CDR3 protein once. The repertoire includes 150,000 to 200,000 distinct CDR3 sequences, around a tenth of them detected once, and more than 3.5% sits in the top ten. The chain employs TRBV7-3 and TRBJ1-2; D gene unclear. The source material was PBMCs or a T cell subset sorted from them (not recorded which). The sequence was collected from a man in his late teens or twenties who had mild COVID-19 (a few samples of this study predate the infection). Cell type and time point are not known. Here the CDR3 DNA reads TGTGCCAGCAGCCCACGTAGTGGATCACCCTATGGCTACACCTTC. It specifies CASSPRSGSPYGYTF.